This T cell receptor beta chain was sequenced during a study of cytomegalovirus exposure and HLA in healthy donors. Broader study findings: Later analysis identified 16,000 or so TCR beta sequences associated with HLA alleles, using a false discovery rate threshold of 0.05. Sequencing likely generated an artifact that appeared as a cluster of highly shared sequence variants. In an earlier analysis, productive rearrangement rates for most beta V segments clustered near 87% or 30%.

Details on this clone: Its antigen is currently unknown.

The PCR used 60 Vbeta and 13 Jbeta primers. Generated by immunoSEQ multiplex PCR, the TCRdb table keeps only in-frame clones and is missing some. The table has 76,000 or so clones, around 70% seen once. The CDR3 spans 14 residues. The V end lost 3 bases, the J end lost 0 bases, and 6 bases lay between the germline ends. Germline V gene sequence: CDR1 KGHSH, CDR2 LQKENI. This TCR was sampled from a woman aged 40 to 55 in good health and CMV-seropositive. Sample: PBMCs. This rearrangement joins TRBV18 to TRBJ1-3, with D hard to call. Here the CDR3 reads CASSPANSGNTIYF. DNA for the CDR3: TGTGCCAGCTCACCCGCGAACTCTGGAAACACCATATATTTT.